This T cell receptor beta chain was observed in a study of T-cell reconstitution after alpha-beta-depleted transplantation in children. General study points: Most T-cell counts and diversity one year after the transplant came from T cells that were newly produced. Surviving recipient T cells and intrathymic progenitors accounted for some patients' high TCRbeta diversity at day 60. Expanded clones from the graft, numbering several hundred, reportedly supplied alpha-beta T cells about two months after transplant.

This CDR3 contains 16 residues. V dropped 0 bases and J dropped 3; count of bases not matched to a gene: 9. Germline V lookup: CDR1 SGHRS, CDR2 YFSETQ. This clonotype was counted ten times or more. What it binds is unknown. Unique molecular identifiers were incorporated into the prepared TCRbeta library. In TCRdb, the PCR reads were re-called with MiXCR into one record per CDR3 protein. The sample includes about 290,000 distinct CDR3 sequences, roughly 9.1% of them seen just once. Sequencing used PBMCs, obtained before TCRalphabeta/CD19-depleted stem cell transplant. The TCR comes from a boy younger than two with acute myeloid leukemia, due to receive a stem cell transplant. The gene calls are TRBV5-1 and TRBJ2-7, with 7 bases fitting TRBD1. In DNA form, the CDR3 reads TGCGCCAGCAGCTTGGAAATAATGGCAGGGGGCTACGAGCAGTACTTC. Its protein is CASSLEIMAGGYEQYF.